Reported below is one TCR beta chain. Deletions cut 3 bases from V and 5 bases from J, with 13 bases between. Germline-derived CDR1 and CDR2 are SGHAT and FQNNGV. This CDR3 has 14 amino acids. The PCR employed 60 Vbeta primers together with 13 Jbeta primers. Sequencing used immunoSEQ multiplex PCR; TCRdb keeps in-frame clones, though not all of them. Here the sample spans some 130,000 clones, approximately 74% being singletons. The data were taken from a study of cytomegalovirus exposure and HLA in healthy donors. The TCR originated in a male donor in good health and CMV-seronegative. The sequenced sample was PBMCs. The chain uses TRBV11-2 and TRBJ2-5; a weak D match, TRBD2 (7 bases). The CDR3 reads CASSFGGPGETQYF. The CDR3, as DNA: TGTGCCAGCAGCTTCGGGGGGCCGGGTGAGACCCAGTACTTC. Full variable domain (missing parts from reference TRBV11-2 and TRBJ2-5): EAGVAQSPRYKIIEKRQSVAFWCNPISGHATLYWYQQILGQGPKLLIQFQNNGVVDDSQLPKDRFSAERLKGVDSTLKIQPAKLEDSAVYLCASSFGGPGETQYFGPGTRLLVL.